Below, one T cell receptor beta chain is given with its context. What it binds is not known. This entry belongs to a study of identical twins. Findings of the study overall: Findings depended on cross-sectional statistics rather than tracking the same donors.

CDR1 SGDLS and CDR2 YYNGEE come from the germline V gene. The CDR3 totals 13 residues. V was clipped by 4 bases and J by 10 bases; unmatched bases: 7. Using its own MiXCR run on the 5' RACE reads, TCRdb lists one record per CDR3 protein. The sample includes about 1.7 million distinct CDR3 sequences, roughly 35% of them seen just once. This receptor was taken from a newborn girl in good health. The V call is TRBV9, the J call TRBJ2-1; 8 bases line up with TRBD1. Sequences were obtained from cord blood. The DNA of the CDR3 is TGTGCCAGCAGCACCTCGGGACAGGACGAGCAGTTCTTC. Translation gives CASSTSGQDEQFF.